The text below deals with one TCR beta chain. This CDR3 region has 13 residues. V lost 2 bases to trimming and J lost 5 bases, with 13 bases between them. The germline gives CDR1 GTSNPN, CDR2 SVGIG (reference sequence). How the authors handled the data: Nucleated cell counts were estimated from reference gene primer amplification. Measured with immunoSEQ multiplex PCR; TCRdb has only the in-frame clones, and not every one. The DNA gave D and trimming, while V, J and clone size come from that table. The sample holds 210,000 or so clones, 87% seen once. The data originate from a study of blood T cell repertoires in COVID-19.

The sample taken for sequencing was peripheral blood. This chain connects TRBV30 to TRBJ2-7, with a possible D match to TRBD1 (6 bases). This clonotype originated in a man aged 35 to 55 with active or convalescent COVID-19. In nucleotides, the CDR3 is TGTGCCTGGAGTTGGGGCAGGGGTAACGAGCAGTACTTC. Its translation: CAWSWGRGNEQYF.